Listed below are T cell receptor beta chains from one sample, sequenced in a study of control samples from healthy donors and cancer patients. The data were produced by immunoSEQ multiplex PCR, yet TCRdb's version contains in-frame clones alone and is incomplete. The sample contains approximately 87,000 clones, roughly 93% of which appear only once. The sequencing input was PBMCs. These receptors all stem from a middle-aged woman with lung cancer. CDR3s include the opening cysteine and the closing phenylalanine or tryptophan. Each record gives: D gene, clone size, J gene, V gene, CDR3 DNA, CDR3 protein. The D gene is left open where the match is weak. Some rows mark clone size as missing; the rest say once, few, many or name a class of expanded clone.

d_call: -; clone_size: -; j_call: TRBJ1-1; v_call: TRBV19; cdr3_nt: TGTGCCAGTAGTATAGACGGGGGATCGAACACTGAAGCTTTCTTT; cdr3_aa: CASSIDGGSNTEAFF
d_call: TRBD1; clone_size: -; j_call: TRBJ1-1; v_call: TRBV5-4; cdr3_nt: TGTGCCAGCAGCGCTACGACAGGGAAGTCCTCTGAAGCTTTCTTT; cdr3_aa: CASSATTGKSSEAFF
d_call: TRBD2; clone_size: -; j_call: TRBJ2-1; v_call: TRBV4-2; cdr3_nt: TGTGCCAGCAGCCAGCTAGCGGGGGGACCCTCCTACAATGAGCAGTTCTTC; cdr3_aa: CASSQLAGGPSYNEQFF
d_call: TRBD1; clone_size: -; j_call: TRBJ1-5; v_call: TRBV25-1; cdr3_nt: TGTGCCAGCAGCGGGACAGATCCCGGCGTCAATCAGCCCCAGCATTTT; cdr3_aa: CASSGTDPGVNQPQHF
d_call: -; clone_size: -; j_call: TRBJ1-2; v_call: TRBV2; cdr3_nt: TGTGCCAGCAGTGAAATTCGGCTCAACTATGGCTACACCTTC; cdr3_aa: CASSEIRLNYGYTF
d_call: TRBD2; clone_size: -; j_call: TRBJ2-1; v_call: TRBV12-5; cdr3_nt: TGTGCTAGTGGTTCTCCTAGGACTAGCGGGGGGGTCTCCTACAATGAGCAGTTCTTC; cdr3_aa: CASGSPRTSGGVSYNEQFF
d_call: -; clone_size: -; j_call: TRBJ1-1; v_call: TRBV19; cdr3_nt: TGTGCCAGTAGTGTTAACACTGAAGCTTTCTTT; cdr3_aa: CASSVNTEAFF
d_call: -; clone_size: few; j_call: TRBJ1-2; v_call: TRBV19; cdr3_nt: TGTGCCAGTAGTAAGGACTCAACAGGGATCTATGGCTACACCTTC; cdr3_aa: CASSKDSTGIYGYTF
d_call: -; clone_size: -; j_call: TRBJ1-4; v_call: TRBV11-2; cdr3_nt: TGTGCCAGCAGCCTACTCCGGGGGTCAATCGCAACTAATGAAAAACTGTTTTTT; cdr3_aa: CASSLLRGSIATNEKLFF
d_call: -; clone_size: -; j_call: TRBJ1-1; v_call: TRBV3-1/TRBV3-2; cdr3_nt: TGTGCCAGCAGGTCAAGTAACACTGAAGCTTTCTTT; cdr3_aa: CASRSSNTEAFF
d_call: -; clone_size: -; j_call: TRBJ2-2; v_call: TRBV19; cdr3_nt: TGTGCCACGGATAGGGACGGGGAGCTGTTTTTT; cdr3_aa: CATDRDGELFF
d_call: TRBD1; clone_size: -; j_call: TRBJ2-2; v_call: TRBV29-1; cdr3_nt: TGCAGCGTTGTGGAGTTAAGGAGTCCAGGGGGTGACACCGGGGAGCTGTTTTTT; cdr3_aa: CSVVELRSPGGDTGELFF
d_call: -; clone_size: -; j_call: TRBJ1-5; v_call: TRBV2; cdr3_nt: TGTGCCAGCAGTGGCCCCGCGGGGCCCCAGCATTTT; cdr3_aa: CASSGPAGPQHF
d_call: TRBD2; clone_size: -; j_call: TRBJ2-2; v_call: TRBV7-8; cdr3_nt: TGTGCCAGCAGCACTAGGCGGGGGGGCGACACCGGGGAGCTGTTTTTT; cdr3_aa: CASSTRRGGDTGELFF
d_call: TRBD1; clone_size: -; j_call: TRBJ2-7; v_call: TRBV5-6; cdr3_nt: TGTGCCAGCAGCTTTGGGACAGGCTCCTACGAGCAGTACTTC; cdr3_aa: CASSFGTGSYEQYF
d_call: TRBD1; clone_size: -; j_call: TRBJ1-5; v_call: TRBV7-9; cdr3_nt: TGTGCCAGCAGCTCCGGGACAGGGCTTCAGCCCCAGCATTTT; cdr3_aa: CASSSGTGLQPQHF
d_call: -; clone_size: once; j_call: TRBJ2-4; v_call: TRBV14; cdr3_nt: TGTGCCAGCAGCCAAGATCTGGGGACTTTAAACATTCAGTACTTC; cdr3_aa: CASSQDLGTLNIQYF
d_call: -; clone_size: -; j_call: TRBJ2-4; v_call: TRBV2; cdr3_nt: TGTGCCAGCAGTGATCCGGGCGTCGGCCAGGGAAACATTCAGTACTTC; cdr3_aa: CASSDPGVGQGNIQYF
d_call: -; clone_size: -; j_call: TRBJ1-1; v_call: TRBV6-6; cdr3_nt: TGCGCCAGCAGCCAGCTCCCGGTGACGAATGCTGAAGCTTTCTTT; cdr3_aa: CASSQLPVTNAEAFF
d_call: -; clone_size: -; j_call: TRBJ2-1; v_call: TRBV9; cdr3_nt: TGTGCCAGCAGCGTAGCGTCAGGGCACCATGAGCAGTTCTTC; cdr3_aa: CASSVASGHHEQFF
d_call: TRBD1; clone_size: -; j_call: TRBJ2-7; v_call: TRBV29-1; cdr3_nt: TGCAGCGTCGGGTTCACAGGGGACTCCTACGAGCAGTACTTC; cdr3_aa: CSVGFTGDSYEQYF
d_call: -; clone_size: -; j_call: TRBJ1-1; v_call: TRBV3-1/TRBV3-2; cdr3_nt: TGTGCCAGCACCGGACAGACAGCCCGTGAAGCTTTCTTT; cdr3_aa: CASTGQTAREAFF
d_call: -; clone_size: -; j_call: TRBJ1-4; v_call: TRBV5-1; cdr3_nt: TGCGCCAGCAGCTTTGAGAAGGTTGAAAAACTGTTTTTT; cdr3_aa: CASSFEKVEKLFF
d_call: -; clone_size: few; j_call: TRBJ1-4; v_call: TRBV7-2; cdr3_nt: TGTGCCAGCAGCTCTGGGGCAGGCGGTGAAAAACTGTTTTTT; cdr3_aa: CASSSGAGGEKLFF
d_call: -; clone_size: -; j_call: TRBJ2-5; v_call: TRBV2; cdr3_nt: TGTGCCAGCAGTGAAGGGGGCGAGAGGACCCAGTACTTC; cdr3_aa: CASSEGGERTQYF
d_call: -; clone_size: once; j_call: TRBJ1-1; v_call: TRBV3-1/TRBV3-2; cdr3_nt: TGTGCCAGCAGACCTATTGGGGGGACAACTAACACTGAAGCTTTCTTT; cdr3_aa: CASRPIGGTTNTEAFF
d_call: -; clone_size: -; j_call: TRBJ2-3; v_call: TRBV30; cdr3_nt: TGTGCCTGGAGTGCTCTGGCAGATACGCAGTATTTT; cdr3_aa: CAWSALADTQYF
d_call: -; clone_size: -; j_call: TRBJ2-3; v_call: TRBV18; cdr3_nt: TGTGCCAGCTCTCATTCGGGTTTTACATTCCGCACAGATACGCAGTATTTT; cdr3_aa: CASSHSGFTFRTDTQYF
d_call: -; clone_size: -; j_call: TRBJ2-7; v_call: TRBV30; cdr3_nt: TGTGCCTGGAGTTCCCCCCCGGGGGTAGTTTACTTC; cdr3_aa: CAWSSPPGVVYF
d_call: -; clone_size: -; j_call: TRBJ2-1; v_call: TRBV11-3; cdr3_nt: TGTGCCAGCAGCTTATCGACAGGAAACAATGAGCAGTTCTTC; cdr3_aa: CASSLSTGNNEQFF
d_call: TRBD1; clone_size: once; j_call: TRBJ2-7; v_call: TRBV6-5; cdr3_nt: TGTGCCAGCAGACCGACAGGGGCCTACGAGCAGTACTTC; cdr3_aa: CASRPTGAYEQYF
d_call: -; clone_size: -; j_call: TRBJ2-7; v_call: TRBV5-1; cdr3_nt: TGCGCCAGCAGCCCGGGACACCTCACCTACGAGCAGTACTTC; cdr3_aa: CASSPGHLTYEQYF
d_call: -; clone_size: -; j_call: TRBJ1-1; v_call: TRBV5-4; cdr3_nt: TGTGCCAGCAGCAAAACAGGGTACGAAGCTTTCTTT; cdr3_aa: CASSKTGYEAFF
d_call: -; clone_size: -; j_call: TRBJ2-7; v_call: TRBV2; cdr3_nt: TGTGCCAGCAGTGTTCCAGGGGCGCCCTACGAGCAGTACTTC; cdr3_aa: CASSVPGAPYEQYF
d_call: -; clone_size: -; j_call: TRBJ1-1; v_call: TRBV12-3/TRBV12-4; cdr3_nt: TGTGCCAGCAGTCGCGGTACGGAAGCTTTCTTT; cdr3_aa: CASSRGTEAFF
d_call: TRBD2; clone_size: -; j_call: TRBJ2-1; v_call: TRBV25-1; cdr3_nt: TGTGCCAGCAGTGAAAGTAAGGGACTAGCAGTCTACAATGAGCAGTTCTTC; cdr3_aa: CASSESKGLAVYNEQFF
d_call: TRBD1; clone_size: -; j_call: TRBJ1-6; v_call: TRBV19; cdr3_nt: TGTGCCAGTAGTGTCTCCGGGACAGGCTATAATTCACCCCTCCACTTT; cdr3_aa: CASSVSGTGYNSPLHF
d_call: -; clone_size: -; j_call: TRBJ2-5; v_call: TRBV9; cdr3_nt: TGTGCCAGCAGCTTTTCCGAGGGGGGAGAGACCCAGTACTTC; cdr3_aa: CASSFSEGGETQYF